Below, one T cell receptor (beta chain) is given with its context. What it recognizes is unknown. The sample comes from a study of shared clonotypes between healthy human individuals. Looking at the study overall: A couple of women and three men aged 18 to 49 served as donors.

V shed 2 bases and J shed 0 bases, with 13 bases lying between them. The CDR3 extends over 17 amino acids. The germline CDR1 and CDR2 sequences are SGHVS and FQNEAQ. The test was conducted at deep level. The assay was immunoSEQ multiplex PCR, and TCRdb's table has in-frame clones only and misses some. The sample lists over a million clones, about 98% occurring once. Study conclusions and caveats: Clonotype sharing across several donors was observed for roughly 5% of naive CD4 clonotypes.

Adult donors, all healthy and HIV-negative, had no recent acute infections or vaccinations. The TCR comes from a man aged 30-40 years in good health. The sample comprised naive CD4+ T cells sorted from blood. The subset is: CD45RA+ positively selected. The chain links TRBV7-8 to TRBJ2-2; the D gene could be TRBD1 or TRBD2 (5 bases each). The CDR3: CASSLMGRAANTGELFF. The CDR3, as DNA: TGTGCCAGCAGCTTAATGGGACGGGCAGCGAACACCGGGGAGCTGTTTTTT.